The 19 T cell receptor beta chains below were found in one sample sequenced in a study of beta chain features in type 1 diabetes. Study-level findings and limits: Type 1 diabetes patients showed a moderate but significant shortening of TCRB CDR3s in all four CD4+ subsets.

Isolated RNA was reverse transcribed in full, so expressed TCRB transcripts were sequenced. TCRdb's table, derived via immunoSEQ multiplex PCR, lists solely in-frame clones and lacks some. The repertoire has roughly 100,000 clones, under 30% of them found once; the top ten carry 0.5% to 0.6%. These receptors' targets are unknown. The specimen sequenced was central memory CD4+ T cells from blood. The receptors were sampled from a woman between 18 and 29 years old with type 1 diabetes.

V gene TRBV2 combines with J gene TRBJ2-7; the match to TRBD2 covers 8 bases. The junction had 8 bases not matched to a gene; V was cut back by 3 bases and J by 7 bases. The CDR3 has 14 amino acids. Germline V gives CDR1 SNHLY, CDR2 FYNNEI. The CDR3 protein is CASSDGAGVGEQYF. The DNA of the CDR3 is TGTGCCAGCAGTGATGGAGCGGGAGTGGGAGAGCAGTACTTC.

This clone has only a few counts. V is TRBV7-9 and J is TRBJ2-3; D perhaps matches TRBD1 (5 bases). The length of the CDR3 is 14 residues. The V gene's germline CDR1 is SEHNR and CDR2 FQNEAQ (reference sequence). Trimming took off 8 bases at V and 2 bases at J, with 14 bases between the two ends. Here the CDR3 DNA reads TGTGCCAGCGGACCAGGGTTCACCACAGATACGCAGTATTTT. This codes for CASGPGFTTDTQYF.

This clone was observed a handful of times. The rearrangement joins TRBV5-5 to TRBJ1-4; possibly TRBD1 for D (5 bases). The CDR3 consists of 15 residues. V was shortened by 0 bases and J by 6 bases, with 12 bases between the two germline ends. In germline, CDR1 is SGHKS, CDR2 YYEKEE (reference sequence). DNA for the CDR3: TGTGCCAGCAGCTTGGGACCTCAAGGGGATGAAAAACTGTTTTTT. This gives the protein CASSLGPQGDEKLFF.

This rearrangement joins TRBV4-2 to TRBJ2-3, with D tentatively TRBD2 (6 bases). V was pared by 0 bases and J by 5 bases, with 18 bases between. From germline, CDR1 is LGHNA and CDR2 YNFKEQ. CDR3 length: 17 residues. The CDR3 loop reads CASSQDQISGSGDTQYF. Written as DNA, the CDR3 is TGTGCCAGCAGCCAAGACCAAATCAGCGGGTCGGGAGATACGCAGTATTTT.

The chain joins TRBV5-1 to TRBJ1-2; 7 positions agree with TRBD1. V trimming: 1 base; J trimming: 4 bases; junction bases outside the gene matches: 7. Germline V lookup: CDR1 SGHRS, CDR2 YFSETQ. This CDR3 has 15 residues. The CDR3 protein is CASSLQQGFLYGYTF. The CDR3 bases are TGCGCCAGCAGCTTGCAACAGGGGTTCCTCTATGGCTACACCTTC.

The V gene is TRBV11-2, the J gene TRBJ2-2; 8 nucleotides agree with TRBD2. V shed 7 bases and J 4 bases; nucleotides not matched to a gene: 8. This CDR3 is built from 15 residues. Germline V gene data show CDR1 as SGHAT and CDR2 as FQNNGV. This CDR3 is CASTRAGVGTGELFF. CDR3 DNA: TGTGCCAGCACCAGAGCGGGAGTGGGCACCGGGGAGCTGTTTTTT.

This clone was counted between two and nine times. V gene TRBV27 combines with J gene TRBJ1-1; 7 bases fit TRBD1. The CDR3 has 14 amino acids. Germline assignment: CDR1 MNHEY and CDR2 SMNVEV (reference sequence). The junction had 5 bases not matched to a gene; V was cut back by 5 bases and J by 2 bases. CDR3 in amino acids: CASSAQGTNTEAFF. CDR3 coding DNA: TGTGCCAGCAGTGCACAGGGGACAAACACTGAAGCTTTCTTT.

The V and J genes are TRBV5-5 and TRBJ1-2; 7 bases align to TRBD1. The CDR3 spans 14 residues. V shed 3 bases, J shed 5 bases, and the junction held 7 bases outside the gene matches. The germline CDR1 and CDR2 sequences are SGHKS and YYEKEE (reference sequence). CDR3: CASSYGTDPYGYTF. In DNA, the CDR3 is TGTGCCAGCAGCTACGGGACAGACCCGTATGGCTACACCTTC. Based on the CDR3 plus reference TRBV5-5 and TRBJ1-2, the full variable domain is DAGVTQSPTHLIKTRGQQVTLRCSPISGHKSVSWYQQVLGQGPQFIFQYYEKEERGRGNFPDRFSARQFPNYSSELNVNALLLGDSALYLCASSYGTDPYGYTFGSGTRLTVV.

The chain carries TRBV5-5 and TRBJ2-5, with 13 bases lining up with TRBD2. This CDR3 contains 16 residues. V was pared by 4 bases and J by 4 bases, with 7 bases of the junction left unmatched. The germline CDR1 and CDR2 sequences are SGHKS and YYEKEE (reference sequence). The CDR3 is CASSPGTSGKGETQYF. In DNA, the CDR3 is TGTGCCAGCAGCCCCGGGACTAGCGGGAAGGGAGAGACCCAGTACTTC.

The chain couples TRBV29-1 to TRBJ2-5; TRBD1 aligns across 7 bases. In germline, CDR1 is SQVTM, CDR2 ANQGSEA. The CDR3 runs 13 residues. J lost 5 bases, V lost 7 bases, and 10 bases had no gene match. CDR3 sequence (DNA): TGCAGCGGAACGGGACAGCCATGGGAGACCCAGTACTTC. Encoded protein: CSGTGQPWETQYF.

This rearrangement joins TRBV29-1 to TRBJ1-5, with a tentative D call TRBD1 (5 bases). V lost 1 base, J lost 7 bases, and 11 bases lay in between. CDR1 is SQVTM, CDR2 ANQGSEA, per germline. The CDR3 extends over 13 amino acids. The CDR3 protein is CSVEVGGEQPQHF. CDR3 DNA: TGCAGCGTTGAAGTGGGAGGGGAGCAGCCCCAGCATTTT.

V gene TRBV14 combines with J gene TRBJ2-5, with D hard to call. The J call may be wrong; the DNA end is better matched by TRBJ2-7. CDR3 length: 13 amino acids. Germline V gene lookup returns CDR1 SGHDN and CDR2 FVKESK. The CDR3 nucleotides are TGTGCCAGCAGCCAGCACACAAACTACGAGCAGTACTTC. Translation: CASSQHTNYEQYF.

This clone was observed a few times. The chain uses TRBV4-1 and TRBJ2-5; 8 bases match TRBD2. Looked up from germline, CDR1 is MGHRA and CDR2 is YSYEKL. The V gene end was trimmed by 3 bases and the J gene end by 5 bases; junction bases not matched to a gene: 17. The CDR3 is made up of 18 amino acids. The CDR3 here is CASSHDPRGGEVAETQYF. CDR3 bases: TGCGCCAGCAGCCATGATCCTCGGGGGGGAGAAGTCGCGGAGACCCAGTACTTC.

Notes on this clone: One end of the junction is discordant with germline, which a read error may explain. The V call is TRBV28, the J call TRBJ1-2; D gene ambiguous. The CDR3 has 9 residues. Germline-derived CDR1 and CDR2 are MDHEN and SYDVKM. CDR3 sequence: CASNSPSDF. The CDR3 coding sequence is TGTGCCAGCAACAGTCCCAGTGACTTC.

The V and J genes are TRBV6-1 and TRBJ1-1; tentative D call: TRBD1 (6 bases). Germline loops: CDR1 MNHNS, CDR2 SASEGT. This CDR3 is 14 amino acids long. Trimming removed 6 bases from V and 2 bases from J, with 13 bases in between. The CDR3 DNA sequence: TGTGCCAGCAGGCCCAGGACAGCCAACACTGAAGCTTTCTTT. Protein: CASRPRTANTEAFF.

This clone was seen a few times. This chain links TRBV21-1 with TRBJ2-7; the table assigns TRBD2, which was not confirmed against the DNA. TRBV21-1 is classified as a pseudogene. The CDR3 runs to 13 residues. The CDR3 spells CATVGLGFREQYV. The CDR3 nucleotides are TGTGCCACAGTAGGCCTAGGCTTCCGCGAGCAGTACGTC.

A few counts support this clone. This chain links TRBV30 with TRBJ1-2; 8 bases agree with TRBD1. V lost 1 base, J lost 4 bases, and 8 bases stayed unmatched. This CDR3 is 15 amino acids long. Germline lookup yields CDR1 GTSNPN and CDR2 SVGIG (reference sequence). Written as DNA, the CDR3 is TGTGCCTGGAGTGCGGCAGGGGGCGCTTCCTATGGCTACACCTTC. Residues: CAWSAAGGASYGYTF.

The chain couples TRBV10-1 to TRBJ2-2; D gene unclear. CDR1 WNHNN and CDR2 SYGVQD come from the germline V gene (reference sequence). The CDR3 extends over 16 amino acids. Trimming took off 1 base at V and 1 base at J, with 10 bases between the two ends. As DNA, the CDR3 is TGCGCCAGCAGTGAGTTAAGCCCAGGGAACACCGGGGAGCTGTTTTTT. It is translated as CASSELSPGNTGELFF.

The chain is built from TRBV5-1 and TRBJ2-5, with D tentatively TRBD2 (6 bases). Germline lookup yields CDR1 SGHRS and CDR2 YFSETQ. This CDR3 comprises 16 residues. Trimming took off 0 bases at V and 0 bases at J, with 12 bases between the two ends. CDR3 in DNA: TGCGCCAGCAGCTTGGGTTCTAGCGCGTACCAAGAGACCCAGTACTTC. Its protein is CASSLGSSAYQETQYF.